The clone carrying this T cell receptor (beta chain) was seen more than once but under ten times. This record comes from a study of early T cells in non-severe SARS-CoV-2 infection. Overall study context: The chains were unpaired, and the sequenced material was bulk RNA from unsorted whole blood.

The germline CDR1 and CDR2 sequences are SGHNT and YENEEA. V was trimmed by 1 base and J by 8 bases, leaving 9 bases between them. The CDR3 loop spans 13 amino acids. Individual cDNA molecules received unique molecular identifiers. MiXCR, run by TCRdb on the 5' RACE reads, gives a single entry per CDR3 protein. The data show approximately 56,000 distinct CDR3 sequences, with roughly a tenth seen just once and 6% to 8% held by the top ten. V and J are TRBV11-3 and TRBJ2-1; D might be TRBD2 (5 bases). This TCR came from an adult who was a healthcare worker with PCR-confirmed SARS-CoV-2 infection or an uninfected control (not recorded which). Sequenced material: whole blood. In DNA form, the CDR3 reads TGTGCCAGCAGCTTAGGTGGGCGGGATGAGCAGTTCTTC. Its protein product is CASSLGGRDEQFF.